This TCR beta chain appears in the sequencing data of a study of blood T cell repertoires in COVID-19 (dated by TCRdb to 2018 to 2021). About the full investigation: Samples from collaborators originated in the United States, Italy and Spain and spanned both the acute and convalescent phases of COVID-19. The repertoires were released in a freely available public database meant as a resource for research on the immune response to SARS-CoV-2. The dataset comprised deeply sampled blood TCRbeta repertoires from subjects exposed to, actively infected with, or recovered from COVID-19. Where HLA class I and class II types were available, the types were taken from metadata supplied by the sample provider, not from assay-based typing. The material from the prospective study consisted of cDNA or gDNA derived from T cells, B-cell-depleted T cells, or PBMCs. Samples came from the ongoing ImmuneRACE study (first 160 participants) plus 1,254 subjects from 6 global collaborators. Sample metadata almost always included a de-identified subject ID, COVID-19 status, age in years and sex.

Based on the germline V gene (reference sequence), the CDR1 and CDR2 sequences are LNHDA and SQIVND. At the junction V is shortened by 10 bases and J by 5 bases, with 23 bases in between. From cysteine to phenylalanine, the CDR3 is 15 amino acids long. Only the CDR3 region is kept as DNA, spanning 45 bases read in frame from base 1. A note on this clone: Its antigen remains unidentified. No base quality information exists; no much larger clone differs at one position.

What the authors observed across the whole study: The quantity of clinical and demographic metadata differed by source and by participant and was supplied without curation.

TCRbeta CDR3 regions were amplified from genomic DNA using the immunoSEQ Assay, a bias-controlled multiplex PCR. On the authors' methods: The number of nucleated cells in each sample was estimated from the amplification of reference gene primers within the assay. Sequence reads were collapsed and filtered to measure the absolute abundance of every unique TCRbeta CDR3 rearrangement. For each sample, productive Simpson clonality was calculated as the square root of Simpson's diversity index over productive rearrangements. This immuneACCESS table, as held by TCRdb, lists in-frame sequences with V and J called but not all clones. Of the missing ones, under half trace to an unresolved V gene in checked studies; the others have no known cause. The V and J calls and clone size were taken over from that table, and D and trimming were inferred from the DNA. The table for this sample lists about 150,000 clones; roughly 83% of them were counted only once. The ten top clones hold 9% to 13% of the sample.

One collaborating source in Seattle enrolled patients during active infection and followed them longitudinally through the course of disease. Collaborating institutions collected whole blood in K2EDTA tubes following their own protocols. For TCRbeta analysis, collaborators shipped samples as frozen whole blood, isolated PBMCs, or DNA extracted from either of those sample types. The V gene is TRBV19 and the J gene is TRBJ1-1; the D segment could be TRBD1, given 5 matching bases. This sequence originates from a woman aged 55-69 years with COVID-19, enrolled during active disease. Material for sequencing was peripheral blood. The CDR3 protein: CATGLKGIVWTEAFF. DNA sequence: TGTGCCACTGGCCTCAAGGGGATCGTTTGGACTGAAGCTTTCTTT.